The 31 T cell receptor beta chains listed next were all sequenced from one sample in a study of blood T cell repertoires in COVID-19. Profiling relied on immunoSEQ multiplex PCR, and the TCRdb table lists in-frame clones only, not all of them. Of some 410,000 clones in the sample, approximately 87% were seen once. Specimen: PBMCs or T cells enriched from blood (not recorded which). Receptors were obtained from a woman aged 25 to 39 with acute COVID-19.

The chain joins TRBV27 to TRBJ1-1; 9 bases are a match to TRBD1. The CDR3 is 16 residues long. V gave up 3 bases and J gave up 6 bases; unmatched junction bases: 11. CDR1 and CDR2 from the germline V gene are MNHEY and SMNVEV (reference sequence). In DNA form, the CDR3 reads TGTGCCAGCAGTTTCCGGGTGGGCACAGGGGGCGCTGAAGCTTTCTTT. It translates to CASSFRVGTGGAEAFF.

The V and J genes are TRBV5-1 and TRBJ2-1; 11 positions match TRBD2. Trimming cost V 5 bases and J 6 bases; bases outside gene matches: 19. The germline V gene encodes CDR1 SGHRS and CDR2 YFSETQ. The CDR3 length is 19 residues. The CDR3 DNA sequence: TGCGCCAGCAGTGTCTCGGGGGATCGGCGACTAGCGGGGTTCAATGAGCAGTTCTTC. It codes for CASSVSGDRRLAGFNEQFF.

This clone is a singleton in its sample. The chain links TRBV12-3 or TRBV12-4 to TRBJ2-3; 7 bases align to TRBD1. Trimming took 7 bases from V and 3 from J; bases not matched to a gene: 4. The CDR3 contains 13 residues. The CDR3 DNA reads TGTGCCAGCACCCTGACAGGGACAGATACGCAGTATTTT. This translates into CASTLTGTDTQYF.

This clone was recorded only once. V usage is TRBV5-1 and J usage is TRBJ1-6; D is unresolved. The CDR3 has 13 amino acids. CDR1 is SGHRS, CDR2 YFSETQ, per germline. With 3 bases removed from V and 4 bases from J, the gap between germline ends came to 5 bases. The CDR3: CASSYGYNSPLHF. The DNA of the CDR3 is TGCGCCAGCAGCTACGGTTATAATTCACCCCTCCACTTT.

CDR3 protein: CASSDRDSPLHF. The CDR3 DNA sequence: TGTGCCAGCTCCGACAGGGATTCACCCCTCCACTTT. V is TRBV18 and J is TRBJ1-6; 7 positions agree with TRBD1. Trimming cost V 6 bases and J 8 bases; bases outside gene matches: 1. This CDR3 region has 12 residues. CDR1 and CDR2 from the germline V gene are KGHSH and LQKENI.

The J gene is TRBJ1-1, the V gene TRBV2; D uncertain. Germline V gene lookup returns CDR1 SNHLY and CDR2 FYNNEI. This CDR3 is 12 amino acids long. CDR3 residues: CASGTTNTEAFF. The CDR3 DNA follows: TGTGCGTCGGGAACGACGAACACTGAAGCTTTCTTT.

The gene calls are TRBV29-1 and TRBJ2-3; D might be TRBD1 (5 bases). Trimming removed 4 bases at V and 0 bases at J, with 5 bases between. There are 12 residues in the CDR3. Germline CDR1 SQVTM, CDR2 ANQGSEA. In DNA, the CDR3 is TGCAGCGTTGGGGGCAGCACAGATACGCAGTATTTT. Translated, it gives CSVGGSTDTQYF.

The chain has TRBV7-9 and TRBJ2-2; a possible D gene is TRBD2 (7 bases). The CDR3 consists of 17 residues. Deletions cut 3 bases from V and 0 bases from J, with 14 bases between. Germline loops: CDR1 SEHNR, CDR2 FQNEAQ (reference sequence). The CDR3 DNA follows: TGTGCCAGCAGCTTGGGAGGGGGTCTAGCGAACACCGGGGAGCTGTTTTTT. Translating it yields CASSLGGGLANTGELFF.

The chain is built from TRBV7-6 and TRBJ2-2; TRBD2 aligns across 7 bases. The V gene's germline CDR1 is SGHVS and CDR2 FNYEAQ. CDR3 length: 16 amino acids. V shed 0 bases, J shed 3 bases, and the junction held 4 bases outside the gene matches. In DNA, the CDR3 is TGTGCCAGCAGCTTAGCAGAGGGGAGGGACACCGGGGAGCTGTTTTTT. This gives the protein CASSLAEGRDTGELFF.

The CDR3 is CASSLDPQTGTGGGLYTF. Here the CDR3 DNA reads TGTGCCAGCAGCTTAGATCCTCAAACCGGGACAGGGGGCGGTCTGTACACCTTC. This chain uses TRBV11-2 with TRBJ1-2, with 12 positions matching TRBD1. This CDR3 spans 18 amino acids. Germline loops: CDR1 SGHAT, CDR2 FQNNGV. V lost 0 bases to trimming and J lost 11 bases; unmatched junction nucleotides: 16.

This rearrangement joins TRBV9 to TRBJ2-1; D remains ambiguous. The CDR3 length is 15 residues. The V and J ends lost 0 bases and 1 base respectively, with 8 bases between them. CDR1 SGDLS and CDR2 YYNGEE come from the germline V gene. Written as DNA, the CDR3 is TGTGCCAGCAGCGTAGCTACGAATTCCTACAATGAGCAGTTCTTC. It specifies CASSVATNSYNEQFF.

The rearrangement joins TRBV15 to TRBJ1-6; D is perhaps TRBD1 (6 bases). The length of the CDR3 is 16 residues. Germline V gene data show CDR1 as LNHNV and CDR2 as YYDKDF (reference sequence). V shed 3 bases and J shed 0 bases, with 9 bases lying between them. This CDR3 is CATSSLGGSYNSPLHF. Written as DNA, the CDR3 is TGTGCCACCAGCAGCCTAGGGGGCTCCTATAATTCACCCCTCCACTTT.

This sequence joins TRBV6-6 and TRBJ1-1; the D gene is possibly TRBD1 (5 bases). The CDR3 sequence is 13 residues long. Between the trimmed V and J ends, which lost 6 bases and 4 bases, there was a span of 12 bases. Germline CDR1 reads MNHNY; CDR2 reads SVGAGI (reference sequence). The CDR3 loop reads CASSQGRGTEAFF. DNA of the CDR3: TGTGCCAGCAGCCAGGGTAGGGGCACTGAAGCTTTCTTT.

The chain carries TRBV6-5 and TRBJ1-5, with 7 nucleotides matching TRBD1. Germline V gene sequence: CDR1 MNHEY, CDR2 SVGAGI. The V segment lost 6 bases and the J segment 7 bases; nucleotides outside the gene matches: 9. There are 14 residues in the CDR3. CDR3 bases: TGTGCCAGCAGCCAGACAGGGAACAGCCAGCCCCAGCATTTT. It specifies CASSQTGNSQPQHF.

A few counts support this clone. The chain uses TRBV20-1 and TRBJ2-1, with D possibly being TRBD2 (5 bases). With 7 bases removed from V and 7 bases from J, the gap between germline ends came to 8 bases. Germline assignment: CDR1 DFQATT and CDR2 SNEGSKA (reference sequence). The CDR3 spans 10 residues. The CDR3 protein is CSVAKNEQFF. As DNA, the CDR3 is TGCAGTGTAGCGAAGAATGAGCAGTTCTTC.

The chain recombines TRBV5-1 with TRBJ2-3; 9 bases match TRBD2. Unmatched junction bases numbered 8, after V lost 6 bases and J lost 0 bases. CDR1 is SGHRS, CDR2 YFSETQ, per germline. The CDR3 is 16 residues long. The CDR3, as DNA: TGCGCCAGCACGACCCGGGCGGGGGGGAGCACAGATACGCAGTATTTT. It encodes CASTTRAGGSTDTQYF.

This clone was found a few times. The J gene is TRBJ1-2, the V gene TRBV12-3 or TRBV12-4, with 8 bases identical to TRBD1. Germline trimming cut 11 bases from V and 5 bases from J; bases unmatched to any gene: 10. The CDR3 has 13 residues. The CDR3 region is CASNGGTGYGYTF. Here the CDR3 DNA reads TGTGCCTCAAACGGGGGGACAGGATATGGCTACACCTTC.

The rearrangement uses TRBV6-5 and TRBJ1-2, with TRBD1 as a possible D gene (5 bases). The germline CDR1 and CDR2 sequences are MNHEY and SVGAGI. This CDR3 spans 15 amino acids. V was cut by 0 bases and J by 4 bases, with 12 bases left in between. CDR3 loop: CASSYSITRAYGYTF. CDR3 DNA sequence: TGTGCCAGCAGTTACTCGATCACCAGGGCCTATGGCTACACCTTC.

The gene calls are TRBV2 and TRBJ2-1; no definite D call. The V end lost 2 bases, the J end lost 10 bases, and 6 bases lay between the germline ends. The CDR3 has 11 amino acids. Germline CDR1 is SNHLY and CDR2 is FYNNEI. CDR3 coding DNA: TGTGCCAGCAGTGAACGCCAGGAGCAGTTCTTC. Encoded protein: CASSERQEQFF.

The genes are TRBV2 and TRBJ1-1, with D tentatively TRBD1 (6 bases). Per the germline V gene, CDR1 is SNHLY and CDR2 is FYNNEI. The CDR3 runs to 15 residues. Deletions cut 3 bases from V and 1 base from J, with 12 bases between. In DNA, the CDR3 is TGTGCCAGCAGTGACCTTTGGGACAAGAACACTGAAGCTTTCTTT. Translating gives CASSDLWDKNTEAFF.

To note about this clone: Other nucleotide sequences from this sample produce the same CDR3. The V call is TRBV5-1, the J call TRBJ1-2, with D possibly being TRBD1 (6 bases). Germline loops: CDR1 SGHRS, CDR2 YFSETQ. The CDR3 spans 14 residues. V lost 2 bases and J 2 bases, leaving 10 bases between the germline ends. CDR3: CASSLQGPNYGYTF. The CDR3 coding sequence is TGCGCCAGCAGCTTACAGGGTCCCAACTATGGCTACACCTTC.

The rearrangement links TRBV5-4 to TRBJ2-3, with a tentative D call TRBD2 (5 bases). Germline CDR1 is SGHNT and CDR2 is YYREEE (reference sequence). V was clipped by 3 bases and J by 2 bases, with 13 bases between them. This CDR3 is 15 amino acids long. Here the CDR3 reads CASSSEGLNTDTQYF. DNA for the CDR3: TGTGCCAGCAGCTCCGAAGGACTTAACACAGATACGCAGTATTTT.

The rearrangement uses TRBV29-1 and TRBJ1-1, with D tentatively TRBD1 (5 bases). CDR1 and CDR2 (germline): SQVTM, ANQGSEA. Trimming cost V 5 bases and J 4 bases, with 20 bases left between them. The CDR3 is made up of 15 amino acids. Here the CDR3 reads CSVQTGSRVRTEAFF. For the CDR3, the DNA is TGCAGCGTTCAAACCGGCTCCAGGGTCCGCACTGAAGCTTTCTTT. The full variable domain, completed using reference TRBV29-1 and TRBJ1-1, is SAVISQKPSRDICQRGTSLTIQCQVDSQVTMMFWYRQQPGQSLTLIATANQGSEATYESGFVIDKFPISRPNLTFSTLTVSNMSPEDSSIYLCSVQTGSRVRTEAFFGQGTRLTVV.

The chain employs TRBV7-2 and TRBJ1-3; D not certain. Looked up from germline, CDR1 is SGHTA and CDR2 is FQGNSA. CDR3 length: 16 amino acids. V lost 1 base and J lost 0, with 10 bases in between. The CDR3 region is CASSLESVFSGNTIYF. DNA of the CDR3: TGTGCCAGCAGCTTAGAATCCGTCTTCTCTGGAAACACCATATATTTT.

The chain combines TRBV18 with TRBJ1-6; 8 bases are shared with TRBD1. V trimming: 4 bases; J trimming: 8 bases; junction bases outside the gene matches: 4. Germline V lookup: CDR1 KGHSH, CDR2 LQKENI. The CDR3 sequence is 14 residues long. The CDR3 sequence: CASSRTGRDSPLHF. The CDR3 nucleotides are TGTGCCAGCTCACGGACAGGGCGGGATTCACCCCTCCACTTT.

The rearrangement joins TRBV19 to TRBJ1-3; the D is unclear. V lost 9 bases and J 0 bases, leaving 12 bases between the germline ends. Germline V gives CDR1 LNHDA, CDR2 SQIVND (reference sequence). This CDR3 region has 14 residues. The DNA for the CDR3 is TGTGCCAGCATGGAGGGCTCCTCTGGAAACACCATATATTTT. The encoded protein is CASMEGSSGNTIYF.

With regard to this clone: This specimen includes other DNA sequences encoding the same CDR3. This chain connects TRBV7-3 to TRBJ1-1, with D possibly TRBD1 on 5 matching bases. The germline gives CDR1 SGHTA, CDR2 FQGTGA. The V and J ends lost 5 bases and 5 bases respectively, with 12 bases between them. The CDR3 is 13 residues long. The CDR3 DNA reads TGTGCCAGCAGCCTGAGGCGGGGGACTGAAGCTTTCTTT. It translates to CASSLRRGTEAFF.

The chain employs TRBV27 and TRBJ1-2; D gene unclear. The CDR3 totals 14 residues. Germline CDR1 MNHEY, CDR2 SMNVEV (reference sequence). Trimming pared 1 base from V and 8 bases from J, leaving 14 bases between. The CDR3 spells CASSLFLGAEGYTF. Here the CDR3 DNA reads TGTGCCAGCAGTTTATTTTTGGGTGCGGAGGGCTACACCTTC.

V usage is TRBV9 and J usage is TRBJ2-5, with TRBD1 matching over 7 bases. The CDR3 runs 14 residues. The junction had 7 bases not matched to a gene; V was cut back by 3 bases and J by 5 bases. Germline values: CDR1 SGDLS, CDR2 YYNGEE. This CDR3 reads CASSARGFWETQYF. The CDR3 nucleotides are TGTGCCAGCAGCGCCAGGGGGTTTTGGGAGACCCAGTACTTC.

The V and J genes are TRBV3-1 (or the pseudogene TRBV3-2) and TRBJ2-2; maybe TRBD1 (6 bases). V shed 4 bases and J shed 4 bases, with 19 bases lying between them. Germline V gives CDR1 LGHDT, CDR2 YNNKEL (reference sequence). CDR3 length: 17 residues. The CDR3 spells CASSRGGQGRSTGELFF. The CDR3 bases are TGTGCCAGCAGCCGCGGTGGGCAGGGGCGTAGCACCGGGGAGCTGTTTTTT.

As concerns this clone: Other DNA sequences of this sample code for an identical CDR3. V is TRBV9 and J is TRBJ1-3; no clear D. The CDR3 runs to 14 residues. V was clipped by 0 bases and J by 0 bases, with 4 bases between them. The germline CDR1 and CDR2 sequences are SGDLS and YYNGEE. The CDR3 reads CASSVDSSGNTIYF. DNA of the CDR3: TGTGCCAGCAGCGTAGACAGCTCTGGAAACACCATATATTTT.